These 28 T cell receptor beta chains were all obtained from the same sample, sequenced in a study of T cell responses to AZD1222 COVID-19 vaccine. Measured with immunoSEQ multiplex PCR; TCRdb has only the in-frame clones, and not every one. The repertoire consists of 100,000 to 150,000 clones, with 89% occurring once and the leading ten covering roughly 6.3%. The sequencing here drew on peripheral blood, taken on day 0 of AZD1222 vaccination. These receptors all stem from an adult in good health.

The count of this clone is one. V and J are TRBV24-1 and TRBJ1-6; tentative D call: TRBD1 (6 bases). The CDR3 covers 17 residues. Germline V gene sequence: CDR1 KGHDR, CDR2 SFDVKD. V lost 3 bases and J lost 6, with 17 bases in between. The CDR3 is CATSDLPRTEVNSPLHF. The CDR3 DNA is TGTGCCACCAGTGATCTGCCTCGGACAGAAGTTAATTCACCCCTCCACTTT.

The gene calls are TRBV6-5 and TRBJ2-7; tentatively, D is TRBD1 (5 bases). The length of the CDR3 is 15 residues. Germline CDR1 and CDR2: MNHEY and SVGAGI. The V end lost 5 bases, the J end lost 5 bases, and 19 bases lay between the germline ends. CDR3 coding DNA: TGTGCCAGCAGTCTCACCCAGGGTTCGCTCCACGAGCAGTACTTC. The encoded protein is CASSLTQGSLHEQYF.

The gene calls are TRBV6-1 and TRBJ2-2; D not certain. The V gene's germline CDR1 is MNHNS and CDR2 SASEGT. This CDR3 contains 13 residues. V was clipped by 3 bases and J by 9 bases, with 11 bases between them. The CDR3 bases are TGTGCCAGCAGTGATCTGTGGGCAAGGGAGCTGTTTTTT. It is translated as CASSDLWARELFF.

This chain connects TRBV19 to TRBJ1-1; no reliable D call. Trimming removed 7 bases at V and 4 bases at J, with 13 bases between. The CDR3 has 13 amino acids. From germline, CDR1 is LNHDA and CDR2 SQIVND (reference sequence). This CDR3 is CASTFGERTEAFF. In nucleotides, the CDR3 is TGTGCCAGTACGTTCGGGGAACGCACTGAAGCTTTCTTT.

This chain connects TRBV18 to TRBJ2-7, with D unresolved. The V end lost 3 bases, the J end lost 5 bases, and 20 bases lay between the germline ends. Germline V lookup: CDR1 KGHSH, CDR2 LQKENI. This CDR3 has 16 amino acids. CDR3 sequence reads: CASSPRLGLNGDEQYF. The CDR3 DNA reads as TGTGCCAGCTCACCGAGATTAGGCCTTAACGGCGACGAGCAGTACTTC.

This chain uses TRBV7-9 with TRBJ1-1; 8 bases align to TRBD1. The CDR3 extends over 14 amino acids. The germline gives CDR1 SEHNR, CDR2 FQNEAQ (reference sequence). The V gene end was trimmed by 3 bases and the J gene end by 6 bases; junction bases not matched to a gene: 6. DNA of the CDR3: TGTGCCAGCAGCTTGGAGACAGGGGTAGCTGAAGCTTTCTTT. Encoded protein: CASSLETGVAEAFF.

This clone was counted a single time. This chain links TRBV4-3 with TRBJ1-1; no reliable D call. CDR1 LGHNA and CDR2 YSLEER come from the germline V gene. The CDR3 has 15 amino acids. V was trimmed by 0 bases and J by 5 bases, leaving 13 bases between them. The CDR3 loop is CASSQDPGIWTEAFF. For the CDR3, the DNA is TGCGCCAGCAGCCAAGATCCGGGGATTTGGACTGAAGCTTTCTTT.

This sequence joins TRBV19 and TRBJ1-6; TRBD1 agrees at 8 bases. CDR1 and CDR2 (germline): LNHDA, SQIVND (reference sequence). The ends lost 6 bases at V and 7 bases at J; junction bases unmatched: 2. The CDR3 covers 13 residues. CDR3 region: CASRRTGNSPLHF. CDR3 in DNA: TGTGCCAGTAGGCGGACAGGGAATTCACCCCTCCACTTT.

The rearrangement links TRBV6-5 to TRBJ1-2; a possible D gene is TRBD1 (5 bases). This CDR3 region has 11 residues. The V and J ends lost 9 bases and 7 bases respectively, with 12 bases between them. CDR1 MNHEY and CDR2 SVGAGI come from the germline V gene. CDR3 bases: TGTGCCAGTCTTGGGGGGAGTGGCTACACCTTC. This translates into CASLGGSGYTF.

This chain links TRBV5-5 with TRBJ1-1; D is perhaps TRBD1 (5 bases). Germline V CDR1 and CDR2: SGHKS, YYEKEE (reference sequence). CDR3 length equals 15 residues. Trimming removed 0 bases at V and 2 bases at J, with 11 bases between. This chain's CDR3 is CASSLAPRDNTEAFF. CDR3 in DNA: TGTGCCAGCAGCTTGGCCCCTCGGGACAACACTGAAGCTTTCTTT.

This clone appeared a single time. The V call is TRBV7-2, the J call TRBJ1-2; a possible D gene is TRBD1 (6 bases). V was pared by 1 base and J by 5 bases, with 11 bases between. This CDR3 comprises 14 residues. The V gene's germline CDR1 is SGHTA and CDR2 FQGNSA. CDR3 region: CASSLVDRPYGYTF. The CDR3 DNA reads as TGTGCCAGCAGCTTAGTGGACAGACCGTATGGCTACACCTTC.

The rearrangement joins TRBV30 to TRBJ2-5; a possible D gene is TRBD2 (5 bases). In germline, CDR1 is GTSNPN, CDR2 SVGIG (reference sequence). The CDR3 loop spans 11 amino acids. Trimming pared 5 bases from V and 4 bases from J, leaving 8 bases between. The CDR3: CAWAGGETQYF. CDR3 sequence (DNA): TGTGCCTGGGCCGGAGGAGAGACCCAGTACTTC.

The gene calls are TRBV7-6 and TRBJ2-5; D may match TRBD1 or TRBD2 (5 bases each). This CDR3 has 15 residues. Germline assignment: CDR1 SGHVS and CDR2 FNYEAQ. V dropped 5 bases and J dropped 1 base, with 14 bases sitting between them. The CDR3 reads CASSEGLVGQETQYF. CDR3 in DNA: TGTGCCAGCAGCGAGGGGTTGGTAGGCCAAGAGACCCAGTACTTC.

This chain uses TRBV28 with TRBJ1-2; 7 positions match TRBD1. Losses at the gene ends were 6 bases for V and 5 bases for J; bases not matched to a gene: 3. Germline-derived CDR1 and CDR2 are MDHEN and SYDVKM. The CDR3 contains 12 residues. The DNA of the CDR3 is TGTGCCAGCAGACTGACAGGGTATGGCTACACCTTC. This encodes CASRLTGYGYTF.

The chain employs TRBV1 and TRBJ1-1; the table's TRBD1 call for D was not verified on the DNA. TRBV1 is annotated as a pseudogene. CDR3 length: 16 amino acids. In DNA, the CDR3 is TGCACCAGCAGCCAGGACTCGACCCCTCAGGGGACTGAAGCTTTCTTT. Translation gives CTSSQDSTPQGTEAFF.

This chain connects TRBV4-1 to TRBJ2-1, with 8 bases matching TRBD2. CDR1 and CDR2 (germline): MGHRA, YSYEKL. The V segment lost 1 base and the J segment 6 bases; nucleotides outside the gene matches: 8. The CDR3 has 16 residues. For the CDR3, the DNA is TGCGCCAGCAGCCAAGGTGTTTCAAGCGGGGGCAATGAGCAGTTCTTC. Amino acids: CASSQGVSSGGNEQFF.

The table lists this clone with a count of one. The chain has TRBV3-1 (or the pseudogene TRBV3-2) and TRBJ2-7, with unresolved D. The CDR3 covers 11 residues. In germline, CDR1 is LGHDT, CDR2 YNNKEL (reference sequence). V lost 1 base and J 6 bases, leaving 4 bases between the germline ends. The CDR3 DNA reads TGTGCCAGCAGCCAAGCCTCCGAGCAGTACTTC. It yields the protein CASSQASEQYF.

The chain carries TRBV19 and TRBJ1-5; no reliable D call. Per germline, CDR1 LNHDA and CDR2 SQIVND (reference sequence). Trimming removed 4 bases from V and 7 bases from J, with 11 bases in between. This CDR3 has 13 residues. CDR3 protein: CASSTPPEQPQHF. The CDR3 nucleotides are TGTGCCAGTAGTACCCCCCCGGAGCAGCCCCAGCATTTT.

J is TRBJ2-7 and V is TRBV2, with D perhaps given as TRBD1 or TRBD2 (5 bases each). Germline V gene sequence: CDR1 SNHLY, CDR2 FYNNEI. This CDR3 has 16 residues. V lost 1 base, J lost 2 bases, and 15 bases lay in between. The CDR3 coding sequence is TGTGCCAGCAGTGAAGTTATGGGGACCCTAACCTACGAGCAGTACTTC. Amino acid sequence: CASSEVMGTLTYEQYF. Full variable domain (remainder filled in from reference TRBV2 and TRBJ2-7): EPEVTQTPSHQVTQMGQEVILRCVPISNHLYFYWYRQILGQKVEFLVSFYNNEISEKSEIFDDQFSVERPDGSNFTLKIRSTKLEDSAMYFCASSEVMGTLTYEQYFGPGTRLTVT.

The chain combines TRBV7-2 with TRBJ1-2; TRBD1 matches 9 bases. Trimming took 5 bases from V and 2 from J; bases not matched to a gene: 6. Germline loops: CDR1 SGHTA, CDR2 FQGNSA. This CDR3 has 15 residues. The CDR3 reads CASSQGQGWNYGYTF. Here the CDR3 DNA reads TGTGCCAGCAGCCAAGGACAGGGGTGGAACTATGGCTACACCTTC.

The chain carries TRBV5-1 and TRBJ2-5, with D possibly being TRBD1 or TRBD2 (5 bases each). Trimming pared 4 bases from V and 2 bases from J, leaving 15 bases between. CDR3 length equals 15 residues. Germline CDR1 SGHRS, CDR2 YFSETQ. CDR3 region: CASSPWDGYQETQYF. CDR3 bases: TGCGCCAGCAGCCCCTGGGACGGCTATCAAGAGACCCAGTACTTC.

The rearrangement joins TRBV7-8 to TRBJ1-1; 7 bases match TRBD1. Germline V gene lookup returns CDR1 SGHVS and CDR2 FQNEAQ. Losses at the gene ends were 5 bases for V and 1 base for J; bases not matched to a gene: 19. The CDR3 loop spans 19 amino acids. CDR3 in DNA: TGTGCCAGCAGCACAAGACAGGGTCGCGGTTTACTCTCGAACACTGAAGCTTTCTTT. Its translation is CASSTRQGRGLLSNTEAFF.

The V call is TRBV11-1, the J call TRBJ1-2, with 8 bases identical to TRBD1. V was clipped by 5 bases and J by 12 bases; unmatched bases: 11. CDR3 size: 13 residues. Germline V gives CDR1 SGHAT, CDR2 FQDESV (reference sequence). The chain's CDR3 is CASSPGTGGLDTF. In DNA, the CDR3 is TGTGCCAGCAGCCCCGGTACAGGGGGTTTAGACACCTTC. The whole variable domain, filled in from reference TRBV11-1 and TRBJ1-2, reads EAEVAQSPRYKITEKSQAVAFWCDPISGHATLYWYRQILGQGPELLVQFQDESVVDDSQLPKDRFSAERLKGVDSTLKIQPAELGDSAMYLCASSPGTGGLDTFGSGTRLTVV.

J is TRBJ2-7 and V is TRBV5-1, with 7 bases matching TRBD2. This CDR3 is built from 14 residues. V shed 7 bases, J shed 2 bases, and the junction held 9 bases outside the gene matches. Germline V lookup: CDR1 SGHRS, CDR2 YFSETQ. This chain's CDR3 is CASYPGGGTYEQYF. The CDR3 region has the DNA TGCGCCAGCTACCCGGGCGGGGGAACCTACGAGCAGTACTTC.

The gene calls are TRBV9 and TRBJ2-1; 8 positions match TRBD1. With 3 bases clipped from V and 4 bases from J, the junction kept 6 bases outside the gene matches. CDR3 length: 15 residues. Germline CDR1 and CDR2: SGDLS and YYNGEE. CDR3 amino acids: CASSAPGQAYNEQFF. In DNA form, the CDR3 reads TGTGCCAGCAGCGCTCCGGGACAGGCGTACAATGAGCAGTTCTTC.

This chain links TRBV3-1 (or the pseudogene TRBV3-2) with TRBJ2-5; D gene uncertain. With 0 bases removed from V and 5 bases from J, the gap between germline ends came to 7 bases. Germline loops: CDR1 LGHDT, CDR2 YNNKEL (reference sequence). The CDR3 extends over 13 amino acids. CDR3 in DNA: TGTGCCAGCAGCCAAGAACCCTCGGAGACCCAGTACTTC. As protein: CASSQEPSETQYF.

The chain couples TRBV5-4 to TRBJ1-1; a weak D match, TRBD1 (5 bases). CDR3 size: 15 residues. Germline-derived CDR1 and CDR2 are SGHNT and YYREEE (reference sequence). Trimming took off 2 bases at V and 4 bases at J, with 15 bases between the two ends. CDR3 residues: CASSFLFSRATEAFF. CDR3 nucleotides: TGTGCCAGCAGCTTTTTGTTTTCCAGGGCCACTGAAGCTTTCTTT.

This clone was seen a few times. The chain recombines TRBV6-2 or TRBV6-3 with TRBJ2-7; D may be TRBD1 (6 bases). The V gene lost 2 bases and the J gene lost 5 bases, with 10 bases spanning the gap. Germline-derived CDR1 and CDR2 are MNHEY and SVGEGT. The CDR3 is made up of 13 amino acids. The CDR3 protein is CASSYQGHDEQYF. CDR3 DNA: TGTGCCAGCAGTTACCAGGGACACGACGAGCAGTACTTC.